Following are 2 T cell receptor beta chains from one sample sequenced in a study of blood T cell repertoires in COVID-19 (TCRdb year 2020). Libraries were built with the immunoSEQ multiplex PCR assay. In its TCRdb copy, this immuneACCESS table keeps in-frame sequences only and misses some clones. Where compared with another copy, unresolved V genes explain less than half of these, and the others have no known cause. A total of about 240,000 clones appear in this sample, about 81% of them only once. The ten most abundant clones make up under 15% of the sample. Input material: peripheral blood. The receptors come from a woman in her sixties with active or convalescent COVID-19.

This clone was seen only once. This chain links TRBV5-1 with TRBJ2-5; TRBD2 is a possible D gene (5 bases). Per the germline V gene, CDR1 is SGHRS and CDR2 is YFSETQ. The length of the CDR3 is 16 residues. Deletions cut 1 base from V and 5 bases from J, with 18 bases between. CDR3 coding DNA: TGCGCCAGCAGCTTGAGTATGCGTGGGAGTCCGGAGACCCAGTACTTC. This sequence encodes CASSLSMRGSPETQYF.

The rearrangement joins TRBV18 to TRBJ1-4; 10 bases are shared with TRBD1. Germline V gene lookup returns CDR1 KGHSH and CDR2 LQKENI. CDR3 length equals 15 residues. With 2 bases clipped from V and 7 bases from J, the junction kept 4 bases outside the gene matches. In nucleotides, the CDR3 is TGTGCCAGCTCACCATTGGGACAGGGGACTGAAAAACTGTTTTTT. It is translated as CASSPLGQGTEKLFF.